This TCR beta chain was profiled in a study of Ad26.COV2.S vaccination and SARS-CoV-2 variants. Background on the study: Sample donor was a member of the COV1001 Ad26.COV2.S trial arm. Recipients of Ad26.COV2.S got it intramuscularly, once or twice 56 days apart.

Sequenced by immunoSEQ multiplex PCR; TCRdb stores in-frame clones only, minus some. The sample has some 480,000 clones; roughly 85% are singletons. Treatment reported: around 19 received Ad26.COV2.S at low or high dose, single or two shots; about 5 received placebo; per-sample allocation not given. Repertoires come from day 63 after the first vaccine or placebo injection. Adults aged 18-55 years in Boston included the donor. CDR1 is MDHEN and CDR2 is SYDVKM in the germline V gene. CDR3 size: 13 residues. The V end lost 6 bases, the J end lost 5 bases, and 13 bases lay between the germline ends. The source is a person aged 18-65 years who received the Ad26.COV2.S COVID-19 vaccine or a placebo. The source material was peripheral blood, sampled in a trial of Ad26.COV2.S vaccine versus placebo. The chain uses TRBV28 and TRBJ1-2, with D unresolved. This CDR3 is CASSLRPGYGYTF. CDR3 coding DNA: TGTGCCAGCAGCCTTCGACCCGGGTATGGCTACACCTTC.